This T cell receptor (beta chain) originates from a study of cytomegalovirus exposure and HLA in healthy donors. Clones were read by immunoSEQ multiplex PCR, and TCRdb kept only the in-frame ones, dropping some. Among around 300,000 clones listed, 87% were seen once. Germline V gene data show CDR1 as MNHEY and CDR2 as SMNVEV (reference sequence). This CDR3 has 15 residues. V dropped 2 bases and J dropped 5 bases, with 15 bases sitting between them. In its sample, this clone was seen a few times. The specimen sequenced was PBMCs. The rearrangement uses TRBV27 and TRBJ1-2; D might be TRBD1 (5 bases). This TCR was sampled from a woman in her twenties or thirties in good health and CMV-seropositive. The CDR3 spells CASSLGAGNPYGYTF. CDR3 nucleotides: TGTGCCAGCAGTTTAGGGGCAGGGAACCCATATGGCTACACCTTC.